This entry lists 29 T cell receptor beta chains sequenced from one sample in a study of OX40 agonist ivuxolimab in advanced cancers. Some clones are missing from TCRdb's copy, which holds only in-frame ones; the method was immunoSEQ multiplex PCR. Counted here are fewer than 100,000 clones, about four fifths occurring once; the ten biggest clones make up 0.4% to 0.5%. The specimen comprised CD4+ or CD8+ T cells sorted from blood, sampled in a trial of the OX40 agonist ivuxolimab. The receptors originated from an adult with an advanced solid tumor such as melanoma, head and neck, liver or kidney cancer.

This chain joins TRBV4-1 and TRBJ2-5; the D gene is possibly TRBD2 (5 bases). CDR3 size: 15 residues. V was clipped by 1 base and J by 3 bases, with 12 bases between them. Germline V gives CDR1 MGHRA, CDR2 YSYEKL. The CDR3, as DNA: TGCGCCAGCAGCCAAGCCGGACGGGAAAAAGAGACCCAGTACTTC. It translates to CASSQAGREKETQYF.

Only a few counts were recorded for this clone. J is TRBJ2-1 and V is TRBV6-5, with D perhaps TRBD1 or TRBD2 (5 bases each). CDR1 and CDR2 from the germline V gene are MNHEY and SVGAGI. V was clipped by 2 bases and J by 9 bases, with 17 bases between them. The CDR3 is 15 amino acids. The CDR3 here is CASSYRAGSYGEQFF. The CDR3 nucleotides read TGTGCCAGCAGTTACCGGGCAGGGAGCTATGGTGAGCAGTTCTTC.

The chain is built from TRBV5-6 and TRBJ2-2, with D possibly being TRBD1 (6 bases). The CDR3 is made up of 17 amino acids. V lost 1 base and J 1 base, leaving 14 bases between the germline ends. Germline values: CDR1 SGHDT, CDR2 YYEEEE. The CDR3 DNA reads TGTGCCAGCAGCTTGCCCAGGGGACGCTTGAACACCGGGGAGCTGTTTTTT. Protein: CASSLPRGRLNTGELFF.

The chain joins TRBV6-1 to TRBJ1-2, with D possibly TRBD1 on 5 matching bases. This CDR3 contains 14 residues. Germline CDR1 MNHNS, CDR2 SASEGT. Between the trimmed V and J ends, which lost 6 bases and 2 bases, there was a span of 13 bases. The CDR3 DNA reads TGTGCCAGCAGGAAGTCGGGGGTAAACTATGGCTACACCTTC. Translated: CASRKSGVNYGYTF.

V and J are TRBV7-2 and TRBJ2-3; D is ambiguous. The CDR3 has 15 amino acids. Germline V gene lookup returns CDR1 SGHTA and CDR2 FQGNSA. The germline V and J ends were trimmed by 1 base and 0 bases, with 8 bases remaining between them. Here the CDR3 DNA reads TGTGCCAGCAGCTTAGGACTGGCCAGCACAGATACGCAGTATTTT. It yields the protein CASSLGLASTDTQYF.

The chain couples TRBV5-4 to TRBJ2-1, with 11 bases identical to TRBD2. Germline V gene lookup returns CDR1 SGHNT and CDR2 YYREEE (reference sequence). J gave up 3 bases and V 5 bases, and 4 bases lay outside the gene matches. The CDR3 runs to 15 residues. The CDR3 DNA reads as TGTGCCAGCAGTCTCACTAGCGGGAGCTACAATGAGCAGTTCTTC. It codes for CASSLTSGSYNEQFF.

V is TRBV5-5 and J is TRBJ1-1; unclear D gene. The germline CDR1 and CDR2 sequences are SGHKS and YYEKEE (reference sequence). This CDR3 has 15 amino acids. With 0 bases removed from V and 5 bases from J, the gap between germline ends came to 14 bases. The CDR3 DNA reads TGTGCCAGCAGCTTGGCCCGCCAGCCTGGGACTGAAGCTTTCTTT. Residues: CASSLARQPGTEAFF.

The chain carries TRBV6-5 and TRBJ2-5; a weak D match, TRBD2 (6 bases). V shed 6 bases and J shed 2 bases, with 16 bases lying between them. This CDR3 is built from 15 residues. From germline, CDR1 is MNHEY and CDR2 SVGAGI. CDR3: CASSGSGTGQETQYF. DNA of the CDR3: TGTGCCAGCAGCGGATCCGGGACTGGACAAGAGACCCAGTACTTC.

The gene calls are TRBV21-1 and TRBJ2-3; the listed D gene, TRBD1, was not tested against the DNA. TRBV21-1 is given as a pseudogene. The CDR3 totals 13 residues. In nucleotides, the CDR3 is TGTGCCAGCAGCAAATTCAGTTCTGATACGCAGTATTTT. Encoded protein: CASSKFSSDTQYF.

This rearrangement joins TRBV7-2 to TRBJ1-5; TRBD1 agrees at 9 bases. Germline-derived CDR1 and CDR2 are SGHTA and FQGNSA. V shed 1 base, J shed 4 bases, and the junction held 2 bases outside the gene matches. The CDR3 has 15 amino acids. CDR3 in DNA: TGTGCCAGCAGCTTAGGGGACAGGGATAATCAGCCCCAGCATTTT. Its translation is CASSLGDRDNQPQHF. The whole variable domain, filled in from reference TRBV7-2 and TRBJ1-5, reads GAGVSQSPSNKVTEKGKDVELRCDPISGHTALYWYRQSLGQGLEFLIYFQGNSAPDKSGLPSDRFSAERTGGSVSTLTIQRTQQEDSAVYLCASSLGDRDNQPQHFGDGTRLSIL.

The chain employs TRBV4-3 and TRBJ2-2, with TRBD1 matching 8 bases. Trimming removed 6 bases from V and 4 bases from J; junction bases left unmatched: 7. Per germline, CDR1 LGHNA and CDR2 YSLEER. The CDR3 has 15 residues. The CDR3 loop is CASSPYRGFTGELFF. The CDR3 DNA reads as TGCGCCAGCAGTCCGTACAGGGGGTTCACCGGGGAGCTGTTTTTT.

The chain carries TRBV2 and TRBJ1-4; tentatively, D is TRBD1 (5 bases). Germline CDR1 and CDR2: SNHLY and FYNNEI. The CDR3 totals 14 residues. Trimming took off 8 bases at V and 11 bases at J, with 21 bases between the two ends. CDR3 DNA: TGTGCCAGCCACTCCGGGACTACAACGTGGAAACTGTTTTTT. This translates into CASHSGTTTWKLFF. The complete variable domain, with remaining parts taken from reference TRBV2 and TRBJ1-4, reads EPEVTQTPSHQVTQMGQEVILRCVPISNHLYFYWYRQILGQKVEFLVSFYNNEISEKSEIFDDQFSVERPDGSNFTLKIRSTKLEDSAMYFCASHSGTTTWKLFFGSGTQLSVL.

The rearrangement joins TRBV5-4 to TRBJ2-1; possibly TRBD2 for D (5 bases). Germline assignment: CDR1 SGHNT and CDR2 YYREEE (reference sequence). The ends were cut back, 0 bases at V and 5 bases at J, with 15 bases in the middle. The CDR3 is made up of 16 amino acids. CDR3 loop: CASSLVATTINNEQFF. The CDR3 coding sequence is TGTGCCAGCAGCTTGGTCGCGACTACAATAAACAATGAGCAGTTCTTC.

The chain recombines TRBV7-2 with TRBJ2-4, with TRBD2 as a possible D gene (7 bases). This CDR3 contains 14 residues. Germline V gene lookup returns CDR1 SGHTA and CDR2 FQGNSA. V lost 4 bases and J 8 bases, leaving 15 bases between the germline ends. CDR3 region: CASSSQGGGDIQYF. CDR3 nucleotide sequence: TGTGCCAGCAGCTCACAGGGAGGGGGGGACATTCAGTACTTC.

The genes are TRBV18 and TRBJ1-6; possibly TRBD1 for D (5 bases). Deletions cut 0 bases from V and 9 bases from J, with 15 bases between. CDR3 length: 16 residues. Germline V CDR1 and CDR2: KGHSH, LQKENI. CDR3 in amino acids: CASSPPRGRVRSPLHF. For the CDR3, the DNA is TGTGCCAGCTCACCACCGAGGGGAAGGGTTCGTTCACCCCTCCACTTT.

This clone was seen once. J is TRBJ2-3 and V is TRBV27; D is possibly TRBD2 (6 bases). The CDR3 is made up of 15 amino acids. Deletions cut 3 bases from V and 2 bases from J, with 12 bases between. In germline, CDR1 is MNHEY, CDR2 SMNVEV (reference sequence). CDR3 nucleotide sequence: TGTGCCAGCAGTTTGGGGACTGTCTTCACAGATACGCAGTATTTT. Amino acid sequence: CASSLGTVFTDTQYF.

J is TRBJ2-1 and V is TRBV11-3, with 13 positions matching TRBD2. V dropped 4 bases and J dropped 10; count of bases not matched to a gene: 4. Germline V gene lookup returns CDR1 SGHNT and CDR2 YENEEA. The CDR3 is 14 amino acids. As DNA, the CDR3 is TGTGCCAGCAGCTCGGGACTAGCGGGACGAGAGCAGTTCTTC. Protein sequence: CASSSGLAGREQFF.

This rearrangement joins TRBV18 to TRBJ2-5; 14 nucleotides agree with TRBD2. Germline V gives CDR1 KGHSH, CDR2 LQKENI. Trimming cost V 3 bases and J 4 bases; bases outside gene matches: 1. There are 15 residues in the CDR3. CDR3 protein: CASSPGLAGGETQYF. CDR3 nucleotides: TGTGCCAGCTCACCTGGACTAGCGGGGGGAGAGACCCAGTACTTC.

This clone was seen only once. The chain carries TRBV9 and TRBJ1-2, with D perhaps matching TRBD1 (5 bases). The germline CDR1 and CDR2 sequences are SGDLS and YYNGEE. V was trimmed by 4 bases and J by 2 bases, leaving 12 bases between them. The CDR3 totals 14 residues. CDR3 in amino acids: CASSPSPGNYGYTF. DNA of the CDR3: TGTGCCAGCAGCCCAAGCCCAGGGAACTATGGCTACACCTTC. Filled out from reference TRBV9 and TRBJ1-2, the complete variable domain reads DSGVTQTPKHLITATGQRVTLRCSPRSGDLSVYWYQQSLDQGLQFLIQYYNGEERAKGNILERFSAQQFPDLHSELNLSSLELGDSALYFCASSPSPGNYGYTFGSGTRLTVV.

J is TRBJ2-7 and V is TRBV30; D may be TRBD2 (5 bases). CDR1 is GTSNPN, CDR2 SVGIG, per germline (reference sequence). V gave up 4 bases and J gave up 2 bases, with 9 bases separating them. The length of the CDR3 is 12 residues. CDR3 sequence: CAWTVGAYEQYF. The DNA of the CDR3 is TGTGCCTGGACTGTCGGGGCCTACGAGCAGTACTTC. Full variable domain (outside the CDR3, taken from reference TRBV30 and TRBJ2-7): SQTIHQWPATLVQPVGSPLSLECTVEGTSNPNLYWYRQAAGRGLQLLFYSVGIGQISSEVPQNLSASRPQDRQFILSSKKLLLSDSGFYLCAWTVGAYEQYFGPGTRLTVT.

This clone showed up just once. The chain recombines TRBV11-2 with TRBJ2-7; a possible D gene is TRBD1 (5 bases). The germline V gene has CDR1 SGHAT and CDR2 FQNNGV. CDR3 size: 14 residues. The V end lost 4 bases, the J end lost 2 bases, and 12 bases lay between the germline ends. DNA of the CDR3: TGTGCCAGCAGCTCCCCCAGGGCGGCCTACGAGCAGTACGTC. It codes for CASSSPRAAYEQYV.

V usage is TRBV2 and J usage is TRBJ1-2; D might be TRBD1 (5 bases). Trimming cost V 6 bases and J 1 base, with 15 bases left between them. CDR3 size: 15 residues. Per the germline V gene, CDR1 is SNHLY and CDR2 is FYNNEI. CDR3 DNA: TGTGCCAGCAGCCCCGGACAAAGGGGTAACTATGGCTACACCTTC. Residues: CASSPGQRGNYGYTF.

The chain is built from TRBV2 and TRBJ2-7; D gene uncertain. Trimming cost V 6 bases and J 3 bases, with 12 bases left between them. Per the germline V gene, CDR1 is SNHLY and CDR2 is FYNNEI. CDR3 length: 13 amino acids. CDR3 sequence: CASSTAGYYEQYV. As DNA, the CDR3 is TGTGCCAGCAGCACAGCCGGCTACTACGAGCAGTACGTC.

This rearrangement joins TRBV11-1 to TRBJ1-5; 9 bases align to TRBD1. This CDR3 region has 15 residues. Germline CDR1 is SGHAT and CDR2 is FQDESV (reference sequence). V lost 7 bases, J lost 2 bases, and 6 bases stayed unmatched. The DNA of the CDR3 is TGTGCCAGCACCCGGACAGGGGAGGGCAATCAGCCCCAGCATTTT. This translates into CASTRTGEGNQPQHF.

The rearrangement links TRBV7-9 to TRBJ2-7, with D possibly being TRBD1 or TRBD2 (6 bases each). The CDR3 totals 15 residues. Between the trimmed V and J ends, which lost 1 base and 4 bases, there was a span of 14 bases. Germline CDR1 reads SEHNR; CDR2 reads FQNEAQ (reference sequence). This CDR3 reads CASSLEWGAPYEQYF. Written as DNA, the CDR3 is TGTGCCAGCAGCTTAGAGTGGGGGGCGCCTTACGAGCAGTACTTC.

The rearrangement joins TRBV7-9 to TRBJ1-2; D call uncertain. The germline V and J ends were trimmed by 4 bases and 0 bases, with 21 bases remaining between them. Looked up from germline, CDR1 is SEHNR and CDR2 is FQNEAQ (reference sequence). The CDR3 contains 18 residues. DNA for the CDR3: TGTGCCAGCAGCTCCCCCGCCAGTTCCGCCCGAACTAACTATGGCTACACCTTC. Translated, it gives CASSSPASSARTNYGYTF. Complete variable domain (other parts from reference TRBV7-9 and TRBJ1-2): DTGVSQNPRHKITKRGQNVTFRCDPISEHNRLYWYRQTLGQGPEFLTYFQNEAQLEKSRLLSDRFSAERPKGSFSTLEIQRTEQGDSAMYLCASSSPASSARTNYGYTFGSGTRLTVV.

This chain's CDR3 is CASIRPGTVNTGELFF. The DNA of the CDR3 is TGTGCCAGCATCCGCCCGGGGACAGTAAACACCGGGGAGCTGTTTTTT. The chain recombines TRBV28 with TRBJ2-2; TRBD1 matches 7 bases. The V segment lost 7 bases and the J segment 2 bases; nucleotides outside the gene matches: 10. The germline V gene has CDR1 MDHEN and CDR2 SYDVKM. The CDR3 is 16 amino acids.

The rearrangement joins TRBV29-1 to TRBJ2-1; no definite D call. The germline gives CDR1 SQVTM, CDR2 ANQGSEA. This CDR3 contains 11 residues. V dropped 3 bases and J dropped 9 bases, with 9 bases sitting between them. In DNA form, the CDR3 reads TGCAGCGTTGAGGACGTGGTTGAGCAGTTCTTC. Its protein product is CSVEDVVEQFF.

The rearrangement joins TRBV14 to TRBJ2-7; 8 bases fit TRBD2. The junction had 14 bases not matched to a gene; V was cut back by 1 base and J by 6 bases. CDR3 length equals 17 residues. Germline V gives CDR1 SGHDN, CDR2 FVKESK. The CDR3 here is CASSQGTARGSGTEQYV. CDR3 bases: TGTGCCAGCAGCCAAGGGACAGCTCGAGGTAGCGGGACCGAGCAGTACGTC.